These 13 T cell receptor beta chains were all obtained from the same sample, sequenced in a study of control samples from healthy donors and cancer patients. Assay used: immunoSEQ multiplex PCR; TCRdb lists only in-frame clones, some missing. The table lists about 110,000 clones, 70% to 90% of them singletons. Sequences were obtained from PBMCs. Receptors were obtained from a woman in her fifties or sixties with lung cancer.

This clone has only one observation. One junction end does not reproduce the germline sequence, and a read error may be involved. In the same sample, other DNA sequences code for this CDR3. The chain links TRBV9 to TRBJ1-2; tentative D call: TRBD1 (5 bases). Germline CDR1 reads SGDLS; CDR2 reads YYNGEE. The CDR3 totals 15 residues. CDR3 protein: CASSVDSMGPSGYTF. As DNA, the CDR3 is TGTGCTAGCAGCGTAGACTCTATGGGACCCAGTGGCTACACCTTC.

V gene TRBV7-2 combines with J gene TRBJ1-2, with D unresolved. Per the germline V gene, CDR1 is SGHTA and CDR2 is FQGNSA. The ends were cut back, 1 base at V and 10 bases at J, with 13 bases in the middle. This CDR3 has 13 amino acids. In nucleotides, the CDR3 is TGTGCCAGCAGCTTAGTTCTTGATTCCTTCTACACCTTC. This codes for CASSLVLDSFYTF.

The rearrangement joins TRBV20-1 to TRBJ2-3; D possibly corresponds to TRBD1 (6 bases). Per germline, CDR1 DFQATT and CDR2 SNEGSKA (reference sequence). The CDR3 loop spans 13 amino acids. Trimming pared 3 bases from V and 4 bases from J, leaving 11 bases between. The CDR3 region has the DNA TGCAGTGCTAGTATGGGGGCCGCAGATACGCAGTATTTT. Protein product: CSASMGAADTQYF.

V is TRBV7-3 and J is TRBJ1-6; D might be TRBD1 (6 bases). The germline V gene has CDR1 SGHTA and CDR2 FQGTGA. Trimming pared 1 base from V and 6 bases from J, leaving 13 bases between. The CDR3 spans 16 residues. The CDR3 bases are TGTGCCAGCAGCTTAAATGGGGGGGCAGGTAATTCACCCCTCCACTTT. Protein product: CASSLNGGAGNSPLHF.

This chain uses TRBV7-8 with TRBJ2-2, with 12 bases identical to TRBD2. CDR1 SGHVS and CDR2 FQNEAQ come from the germline V gene. Trimming removed 5 bases from V and 3 bases from J; junction bases left unmatched: 7. This CDR3 is 17 amino acids long. CDR3: CASSRDWTSGDTGELFF. In DNA, the CDR3 is TGTGCCAGCAGCCGGGACTGGACTAGCGGGGACACCGGGGAGCTGTTTTTT.

The rearrangement links TRBV9 to TRBJ2-3; D may be TRBD2 (6 bases). The germline V and J ends were trimmed by 1 base and 3 bases, with 12 bases remaining between them. The CDR3 runs 15 residues. Per germline, CDR1 SGDLS and CDR2 YYNGEE. Here the CDR3 reads CASSVLEGGTDTQYF. For the CDR3, the DNA is TGTGCCAGCAGCGTACTCGAGGGAGGAACAGATACGCAGTATTTT.

The chain couples TRBV6-5 to TRBJ2-5, with D hard to call. The CDR3 is 15 residues long. V was shortened by 8 bases and J by 4 bases, with 20 bases between the two germline ends. CDR1 and CDR2 from the germline V gene are MNHEY and SVGAGI. CDR3 amino acids: CASLRSGQNGETQYF. The CDR3 nucleotides read TGTGCCAGCCTTAGGTCAGGCCAGAACGGAGAGACCCAGTACTTC.

J is TRBJ1-1 and V is TRBV7-6; tentatively, D is TRBD1 (6 bases). The germline V gene encodes CDR1 SGHVS and CDR2 FNYEAQ. CDR3 length: 19 amino acids. Trimming stripped 6 bases from V and 0 bases from J, with 26 bases between. The CDR3 coding sequence is TGTGCCAGCAGGCGGGGGGCGACGCGGGGGGCCCTCATGAACACTGAAGCTTTCTTT. Residues: CASRRGATRGALMNTEAFF. The variable domain in full, with the rest retrieved from reference TRBV7-6 and TRBJ1-1, is GAGVSQSPRYKVTKRGQDVALRCDPISGHVSLYWYRQALGQGPEFLTYFNYEAQQDKSGLPNDRFSAERPEGSISTLTIQRTEQRDSAMYRCASRRGATRGALMNTEAFFGQGTRLTVV.

J is TRBJ2-2 and V is TRBV6-2 or TRBV6-3; D possibly corresponds to TRBD2 (6 bases). Per the germline V gene, CDR1 is MNHEY and CDR2 is SVGEGT. V was clipped by 2 bases and J by 14 bases, with 12 bases between them. The CDR3 extends over 12 amino acids. The CDR3 is CASSYPLRGLFF. The CDR3 coding sequence is TGTGCCAGCAGTTACCCCCTGCGGGGCCTGTTTTTT.

On this clone: Different DNA sequences within this sample yield the same CDR3. The chain has TRBV10-3 and TRBJ1-2; D possibly corresponds to TRBD1 (5 bases). The CDR3 covers 15 residues. V lost 2 bases to trimming and J lost 6 bases, with 16 bases between them. The V gene's germline CDR1 is ENHRY and CDR2 SYGVKD. The CDR3 DNA reads as TGTGCCATCAGTGAGCAAGCAGGGTCCCACCATGGCTACACCTTC. It translates to CAISEQAGSHHGYTF.

This rearrangement joins TRBV7-8 to TRBJ1-2; D might be TRBD1 (5 bases). Germline V gene sequence: CDR1 SGHVS, CDR2 FQNEAQ. The V gene lost 3 bases and the J gene lost 4 bases, with 15 bases spanning the gap. The CDR3 extends over 15 amino acids. DNA of the CDR3: TGTGCCAGCAGCTTTAGCGCACAGGAGGTCTATGGCTACACCTTC. Its translation is CASSFSAQEVYGYTF.

This clone was seen just once. The rearrangement uses TRBV7-8 and TRBJ2-7; tentative D call: TRBD1 (6 bases). Germline CDR1 and CDR2: SGHVS and FQNEAQ. CDR3 length: 15 amino acids. The V gene lost 5 bases and the J gene lost 4 bases, with 18 bases spanning the gap. CDR3 protein: CASSANDRSWYEQYF. CDR3 coding DNA: TGTGCCAGCAGCGCAAATGACAGGTCATGGTACGAGCAGTACTTC.

The chain joins TRBV30 to TRBJ2-7; D assignment may be TRBD1 or TRBD2 (7 bases each). The CDR3 has 14 residues. V lost 4 bases and J 2 bases, leaving 15 bases between the germline ends. CDR1 and CDR2 (germline): GTSNPN, SVGIG (reference sequence). The CDR3, as DNA: TGTGCCTGGAATACAGGGGAGGGTCCCTACGAGCAGTACTTC. Translation gives CAWNTGEGPYEQYF.